The source of this T cell receptor (beta chain) is a study of chemoradiotherapy in HPV16-positive cancers (dated by TCRdb to the early 2020s). In terms of the full investigation: Functional T-cell assays on cells from two HPV16-positive patients defined candidate HPV-specific T-cell clones and common TCR motifs. Next, the candidate HPV-specific TCRs and motifs were followed in TCR repertoires from over 85 patients with HPV-related cancers. Whether T-cell immunity against the HPV oncoproteins E6 and E7 changes during chemoradiotherapy and whether survival is affected by this immunity were examined in the study.

Repertoires were sampled repeatedly over the course of chemoradiotherapy, so clonal expansion could be followed in the tumor microenvironment. Library preparation used the immunoSEQ multiplex PCR assay. TCRdb obtained this table from immuneACCESS and retained in-frame rearrangements with V and J assigned. These tables miss some clones; where compared with another copy, unresolved V genes account for less than half of the shortfall, and the remainder is unexplained. Counted in this sample were about 6,500 clones; roughly 90% of them appeared once. In total, the top ten clones hold under 2% of the sample. Findings and caveats that apply to the study as a whole: Among HPV16-positive patients, expansion of HPV-responsive T cells during chemoradiotherapy was associated with better recurrence-free survival. Only two HPV16-positive patients were used to derive the functional definition of HPV-specific T cells, and the survival association was reported for HPV16-positive patients. Expansion of candidate HPV-specific clones and E7-related TCR motifs was observed in the tumor microenvironment during treatment, whereas no such expansion was observed for non-HPV-specific T cells.

From cysteine to phenylalanine, the CDR3 is 16 amino acids long. Only CDR3 DNA remains: 48 bases, in frame from the first base. CDR1 and CDR2 were assigned from the germline V gene as SGDLS and YYNGEE. V loses 0 bases at its end and J loses 6 bases; junction bases beyond the gene matches: 5. This clone was counted a single time. Its antigen specificity is not known. Base qualities are missing; no much larger clone stands one base away. This TCR came from a human donor with HPV-associated anogenital cancer. The rearrangement joined TRBV9 to TRBJ2-7, and 14 bases in between align with TRBD2. This specimen was blood, taken from a patient who underwent chemoradiotherapy. The CDR3 protein is CASSVAPGLAGGEQYF. The sequenced DNA is TGTGCCAGCAGCGTAGCCCCTGGACTAGCGGGGGGCGAGCAGTACTTC.